Below, one T cell receptor (beta chain) is given with its context. The target antigen is unknown. The sample belongs to a study of blood T cells in healthy people across ages. The CDR3 has 15 amino acids. V lost 2 bases and J lost 0, with 10 bases in between. CDR1 and CDR2 from the germline V gene are MDHEN and SYDVKM. Study-wide results and limits: With naive T cell percentage, TCR beta diversity showed a strong correlation.

PCR was performed a second time for 7 to 11 cycles using a sample-barcoded 5' primer and a J-beta primer mix. TCRdb passed the 5' RACE reads through MiXCR, listing each CDR3 protein once. This sample has roughly 1.9 million distinct CDR3 sequences, with about two fifths found just once. Every sample gave at least 6 micrograms of total RNA when it was extracted. Source material: blood. This TCR derives from a human donor in good health. The gene calls are TRBV28 and TRBJ1-2; D gene unclear. CDR3 residues: CASSLGGLTNYGYTF. The CDR3 bases are TGTGCCAGCAGTTTAGGCGGACTGACTAACTATGGCTACACCTTC.